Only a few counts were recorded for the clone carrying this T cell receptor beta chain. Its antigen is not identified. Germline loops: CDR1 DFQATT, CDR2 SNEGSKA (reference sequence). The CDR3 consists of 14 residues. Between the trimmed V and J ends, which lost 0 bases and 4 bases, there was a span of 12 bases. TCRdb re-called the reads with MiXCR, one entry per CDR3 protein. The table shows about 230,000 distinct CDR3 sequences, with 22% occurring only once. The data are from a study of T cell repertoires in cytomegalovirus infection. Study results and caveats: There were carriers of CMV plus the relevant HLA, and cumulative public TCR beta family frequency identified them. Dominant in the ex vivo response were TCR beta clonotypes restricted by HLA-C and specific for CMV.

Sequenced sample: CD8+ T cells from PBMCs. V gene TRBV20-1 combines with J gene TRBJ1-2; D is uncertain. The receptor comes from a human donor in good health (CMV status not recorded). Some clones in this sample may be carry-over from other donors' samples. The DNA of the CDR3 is TGCAGTGCTAGAGATAGCGACGGCGCCTATGGCTACACCTTC. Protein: CSARDSDGAYGYTF.